A single T cell receptor (beta chain) is shown here with its context. Its antigen is currently unknown. These data come from a study of T cell responses to AZD1222 COVID-19 vaccine. Overall study findings and caveats: There were repertoire samples only from the period after the peak T cell response. Recipients of AZD1222 seropositive at baseline numbered only 6 or 7. Researchers report vaccine-associated CD4 TCRs spanning spike, with dominance at 160-218 and 743-854. Unmutated variant regions are reportedly the target of nearly half of TCRs that are spike-specific.

Germline-derived CDR1 and CDR2 are MNHEY and SMNVEV (reference sequence). The CDR3 runs to 14 residues. V gave up 7 bases and J gave up 7 bases; unmatched junction bases: 9. Measured with immunoSEQ multiplex PCR; TCRdb has only the in-frame clones, and not every one. The sample has about 78,000 clones; approximately 91% are singletons. The source material was peripheral blood, sampled on day 0 of MenACWY control vaccination. This chain connects TRBV27 to TRBJ2-1; 8 bases agree with TRBD2. The TCR sequence derives from an adult in good health. Here the CDR3 DNA reads TGTGCCAGCAAAAGGGCGGGGGGCCGGAATGAGCAGTTCTTC. It specifies CASKRAGGRNEQFF.